This TCR beta chain was identified in a study of T cell repertoires in cytomegalovirus infection. This clonotype was detected only a few times. The target antigen is unknown. TCRdb itself ran the reads through MiXCR, one entry per CDR3 protein. The table lists around 540,000 distinct CDR3 sequences, around 35% of them singletons. The sample consisted of cultured PBMCs, taken from culture after CMV antigen stimulation. This TCR was sampled from a human donor in good health (CMV status not recorded). Some clones in this sample may be carry-over from other donors' samples.

The CDR3 DNA sequence: TGTGCCAGCAGCTTAGGGAGGCAGGCAATAGCGGCGCATATCTACGAGCAGTACTTC. Amino acids: CASSLGRQAIAAHIYEQYF. This rearrangement joins TRBV7-2 to TRBJ2-7; a possible D gene is TRBD2 (6 bases). The CDR3 consists of 19 residues. Trimming pared 1 base from V and 3 bases from J, leaving 25 bases between. CDR1 SGHTA and CDR2 FQGNSA come from the germline V gene.